What follows is one T cell receptor beta chain and its context. Germline loops: CDR1 KGHDR, CDR2 SFDVKD. The V gene end was trimmed by 3 bases and the J gene end by 2 bases; junction bases not matched to a gene: 3. This CDR3 is 16 amino acids long. The entry originates in a study of blood T cell repertoires in COVID-19. At the level of the study: Acute and convalescent COVID-19 specimens originated in the United States, Italy and Spain. Nucleic acid was either cDNA or gDNA, and it came from T cells, B-cell-depleted T cells, or PBMCs.

How the authors handled the data: Estimates of nucleated cell counts were drawn from the amplification of reference gene primers. Some clones are missing from TCRdb's copy, which holds only in-frame ones; the method was immunoSEQ multiplex PCR. V and J calls plus clone size are reproduced from that table; the DNA served to infer D and trimming. The table shows 70,000 to 85,000 clones, with 65% to 85% occurring only once. Material: peripheral blood. This TCR was sampled from an elderly woman with acute or convalescent COVID-19. The chain joins TRBV24-1 to TRBJ2-2, with 9 positions matching TRBD1. The CDR3 is CATSDMGQGNTGELFF. In DNA, the CDR3 is TGTGCCACCAGTGATATGGGACAGGGAAACACCGGGGAGCTGTTTTTT.